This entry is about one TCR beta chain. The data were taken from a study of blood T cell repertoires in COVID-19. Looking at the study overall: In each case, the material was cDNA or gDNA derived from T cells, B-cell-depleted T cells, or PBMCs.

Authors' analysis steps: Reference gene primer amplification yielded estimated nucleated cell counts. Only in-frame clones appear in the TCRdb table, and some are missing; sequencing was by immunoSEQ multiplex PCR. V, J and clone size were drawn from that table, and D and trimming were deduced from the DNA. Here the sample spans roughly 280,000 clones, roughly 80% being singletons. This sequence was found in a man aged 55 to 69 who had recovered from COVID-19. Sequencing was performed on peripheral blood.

The CDR3 DNA reads as TGTGCCAGCAGCCCCGGACCAGGGCGGGAGAAGACCCAGTACTTC. This gives the protein CASSPGPGREKTQYF. The V and J genes are TRBV5-4 and TRBJ2-5; 7 bases align to TRBD2. The CDR3 spans 15 residues. The germline V gene encodes CDR1 SGHNT and CDR2 YYREEE (reference sequence). V was clipped by 4 bases and J by 6 bases; unmatched bases: 12.